This entry concerns a single T cell receptor (beta chain). Antigen specificity is unknown. These data are taken from a study of T-cell reconstitution after alpha-beta-depleted transplantation in children. General study results and limits: Reportedly, roughly two months post-transplant, alpha-beta T cells arose from several hundred expanded graft clones. T-cell numbers and diversity one year post-transplant derived largely from freshly generated T cells.

The authors prepared the TCRbeta library with unique molecular identifiers. Each CDR3 protein gets one entry after TCRdb re-called the PCR reads with MiXCR. This table has 530,000 or so distinct CDR3 sequences, 27% appearing once. The CDR3 loop spans 14 amino acids. Per germline, CDR1 KGHDR and CDR2 SFDVKD. Trimming pared 4 bases from V and 1 base from J, leaving 9 bases between. This specimen was PBMCs, taken before TCRalphabeta/CD19-depleted stem cell transplant. This chain connects TRBV24-1 to TRBJ2-5; possible D gene TRBD2, 6 bases. This clonotype was obtained from a boy under two years old with Wiskott-Aldrich syndrome, due to receive a stem cell transplant. CDR3 protein: CATSEQGGQETQYF. The CDR3 DNA is TGTGCCACCAGTGAGCAGGGAGGCCAAGAGACCCAGTACTTC.